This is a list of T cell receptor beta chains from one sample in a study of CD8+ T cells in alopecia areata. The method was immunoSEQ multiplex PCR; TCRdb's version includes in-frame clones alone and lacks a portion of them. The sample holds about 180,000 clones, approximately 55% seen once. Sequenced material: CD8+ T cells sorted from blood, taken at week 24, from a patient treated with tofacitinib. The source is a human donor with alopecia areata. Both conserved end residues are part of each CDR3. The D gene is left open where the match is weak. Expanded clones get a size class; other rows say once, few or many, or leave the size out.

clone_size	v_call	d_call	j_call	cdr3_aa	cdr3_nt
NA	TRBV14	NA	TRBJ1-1	CASSPMITEAFF	TGTGCCAGCAGCCCAATGATCACTGAAGCTTTCTTT
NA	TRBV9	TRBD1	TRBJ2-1	CASSADRVSYNEQFF	TGTGCCAGCAGCGCAGACAGGGTTTCCTACAATGAGCAGTTCTTC
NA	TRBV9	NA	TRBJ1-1	CASSVDAGSEAFF	TGTGCCAGCAGCGTAGACGCGGGGAGTGAAGCTTTCTTT
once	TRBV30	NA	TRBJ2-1	CAWSASINNEQFF	TGTGCCTGGAGCGCTAGCATTAACAATGAGCAGTTCTTC
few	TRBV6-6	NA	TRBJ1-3	CASSGQRGGNTIYF	TGTGCCAGCAGCGGACAAAGGGGTGGAAACACCATATATTTT
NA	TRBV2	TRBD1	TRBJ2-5	CASSYSSGQGYQETQYF	TGTGCCAGCAGTTACTCCTCGGGACAGGGATACCAAGAGACCCAGTACTTC
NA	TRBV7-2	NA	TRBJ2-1	CASSLDEVSYNEQFF	TGTGCCAGCAGCTTAGACGAGGTCTCCTACAATGAGCAGTTCTTC
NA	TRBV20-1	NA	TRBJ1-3	CSARGTIYF	TGCAGTGCCAGAGGCACCATATATTTT
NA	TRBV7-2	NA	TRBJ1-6	CASSSDRSSQDSPLHF	TGTGCCAGCAGCTCAGACCGATCTTCCCAGGATTCACCCCTCCACTTT
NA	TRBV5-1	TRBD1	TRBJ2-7	CASSLGLGTGGREQYF	TGCGCCAGCAGCTTGGGTTTGGGGACAGGGGGGCGCGAGCAGTACTTC
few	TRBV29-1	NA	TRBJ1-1	CSVDLGARAFF	TGCAGCGTTGATTTGGGGGCTCGAGCTTTCTTT
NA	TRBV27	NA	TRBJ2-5	CASTLLYQETQYF	TGTGCCAGCACCCTCCTGTACCAAGAGACCCAGTACTTC
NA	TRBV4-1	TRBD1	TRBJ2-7	CASSHTTGPYEQYF	TGCGCCAGCAGCCACACGACAGGGCCCTACGAGCAGTACTTC
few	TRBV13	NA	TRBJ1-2	CASSSTQGFVGYTF	TGTGCCAGCAGCTCAACTCAGGGGTTTGTTGGCTACACCTTC
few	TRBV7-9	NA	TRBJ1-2	CASSLILRAGTNYGYTF	TGTGCCAGCAGCTTAATCCTACGGGCAGGAACTAACTATGGCTACACCTTC
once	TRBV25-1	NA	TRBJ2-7	CARPLFGIPYEQYF	TGTGCCAGACCCCTGTTCGGGATTCCCTACGAGCAGTACTTC
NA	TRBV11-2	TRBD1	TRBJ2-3	CASSLGTGEGDTQYF	TGTGCCAGCAGCTTAGGTACAGGGGAAGGGGATACGCAGTATTTT
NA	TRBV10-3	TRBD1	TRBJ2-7	CAISLDRSSSYEQYF	TGTGCCATCAGTTTGGACAGGTCGAGCTCCTACGAGCAGTACTTC
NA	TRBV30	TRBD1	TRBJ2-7	CAWGTGTGSNEQYF	TGTGCCTGGGGAACAGGGACAGGGAGCAACGAGCAGTACTTC
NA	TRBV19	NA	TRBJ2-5	CASSSTRTEKRETQYF	TGTGCCAGTAGTTCGACCCGGACCGAAAAACGAGAGACCCAGTACTTC
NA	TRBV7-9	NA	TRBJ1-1	CASSPRQTGVSEAFF	TGTGCCAGCAGCCCGAGACAGACGGGAGTATCTGAAGCTTTCTTT
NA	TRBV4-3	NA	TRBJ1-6	CASSQGGAGSPLHF	TGCGCCAGCAGCCAAGGGGGGGCAGGTTCACCCCTCCACTTT
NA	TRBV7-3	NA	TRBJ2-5	CASSPRGRELQETQYF	TGTGCCAGCAGCCCCCGGGGCAGAGAGTTACAAGAGACCCAGTACTTC
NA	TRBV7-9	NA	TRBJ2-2	CASSRGGTGELFF	TGTGCCAGCAGCCGCGGAGGGACCGGGGAGCTGTTTTTT
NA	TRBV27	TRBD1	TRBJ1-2	CASGRGVGYTF	TGTGCCAGCGGCAGGGGGGTAGGGTACACCTTC
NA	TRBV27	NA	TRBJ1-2	CASSMGYGYTF	TGTGCCAGCAGCATGGGCTATGGCTACACCTTC
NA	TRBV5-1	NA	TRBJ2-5	CASRAAGGQETQYF	TGCGCCAGCAGGGCGGCAGGTGGACAAGAGACCCAGTACTTC
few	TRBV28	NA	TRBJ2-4	CASSPPGTRNIQYF	TGTGCCAGCAGCCCTCCGGGTACCAGAAACATTCAGTACTTC
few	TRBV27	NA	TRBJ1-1	CASSLGGPNTEAFF	TGTGCCAGCAGTTTAGGGGGACCGAACACTGAAGCTTTCTTT
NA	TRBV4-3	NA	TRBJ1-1	CASSQDGGGQYTEAFF	TGCGCCAGCAGCCAAGACGGCGGGGGACAATACACTGAAGCTTTCTTT
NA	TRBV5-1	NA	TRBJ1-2	CASSLGGYGYTF	TGCGCCAGCAGCTTGGGAGGCTATGGCTACACCTTC
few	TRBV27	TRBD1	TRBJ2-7	CASRDRVNEQYF	TGTGCCAGCAGGGACAGGGTTAACGAGCAGTACTTC
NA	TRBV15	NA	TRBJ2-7	CATSGGFDEQYF	TGTGCCACCAGCGGTGGGTTTGACGAGCAGTACTTC